This T cell receptor beta chain was sequenced for a study of beta chain features in type 1 diabetes. In regard to this clone: The antigen is undetermined.

Overall study results and limits: Researchers reported that naive, central memory and Treg TCRB repertoires appeared more similar in patients than in healthy donors.

In germline, CDR1 is MNHNS, CDR2 SASEGT. Trimming cost V 5 bases and J 6 bases, with 6 bases left between them. The CDR3 has 11 amino acids. All sorted populations exceeded 95% purity. Since all of the isolated RNA was reverse transcribed, expressed TCRB transcripts were what got sequenced. TCRdb's copy holds only in-frame clones and misses some; the assay was immunoSEQ multiplex PCR. The sample yields roughly 400,000 clones, around 16% seen once. The chain carries TRBV6-1 and TRBJ2-3; D is undetermined. The sample comprised naive CD4+ T cells from blood. The clonotype comes from a woman aged 18-29 years in good health. The CDR3 nucleotides read TGTGCCAGCAGTTTGACTGATACGCAGTATTTT. This encodes CASSLTDTQYF.